The next 5 T cell receptor beta chains were all read from a single sample in a study of vaccination and CD4 T cells after COVID-19. Cultured CD4+ T-cell DNA underwent Oncomine TCR Beta short-read sequencing. TCRdb reanalysed the PCR reads using MiXCR and keeps one entry per CDR3 protein. The profile shows approximately 19,000 distinct CDR3 sequences, roughly 60% of them singletons. What these receptors recognize is not known. Treatment here: roughly ten-day PBMC culture with coronavirus spike peptide pools or control peptides (ViraFEST assay). The sequenced sample consisted of CD4+ T cells from blood, cultured in vitro. Receptors originate from a human donor who had recovered from COVID-19.

The rearrangement uses TRBV6-1 and TRBJ1-1; D is unclear. With 8 bases removed from V and 2 bases from J, the gap between germline ends came to 9 bases. CDR1 and CDR2 from the germline V gene are MNHNS and SASEGT. The CDR3 is made up of 12 amino acids. Written as DNA, the CDR3 is TGTGCCAGCCGTCAAAGAAACACTGAAGCTTTCTTT. This encodes CASRQRNTEAFF.

The chain is built from TRBV9 and TRBJ2-2; 8 bases map to TRBD1. CDR3 length: 17 amino acids. Unmatched junction bases numbered 8, after V lost 3 bases and J lost 1 base. CDR1 is SGDLS and CDR2 is YYNGEE in the germline V gene. The CDR3 DNA is TGTGCCAGCAGCGCCAGAACGGGACAGGTGAACACCGGGGAGCTGTTTTTT. This codes for CASSARTGQVNTGELFF.

In its sample, this clonotype was seen once. In nucleotides, the CDR3 is TGTGCCATCAGGGGAGCGGGACTAGCGGAGGGGGAGCAGTACTTC. Protein product: CAIRGAGLAEGEQYF. The rearrangement joins TRBV10-3 to TRBJ2-7; TRBD2 aligns across 11 bases. The CDR3 is 15 amino acids. V was pared by 6 bases and J by 7 bases, with 11 bases of the junction left unmatched. Germline CDR1 and CDR2: ENHRY and SYGVKD.

This clonotype turned up a few times. V and J are TRBV28 and TRBJ1-5; D is unclear. V lost 2 bases and J lost 3, with 5 bases in between. This CDR3 contains 13 residues. Germline V gene lookup returns CDR1 MDHEN and CDR2 SYDVKM. CDR3: CASSLDDNQPQHF. Here the CDR3 DNA reads TGTGCCAGCAGTTTAGACGACAATCAGCCCCAGCATTTT.

The chain recombines TRBV20-1 with TRBJ1-6, with D possibly matching TRBD1 (6 bases). Germline CDR1 is DFQATT and CDR2 is SNEGSKA (reference sequence). Trimming pared 4 bases from V and 8 bases from J, leaving 12 bases between. The CDR3 covers 13 residues. The CDR3 coding sequence is TGCAGTGCTAAGCAGGGGCTGGATTCACCCCTCCACTTT. The encoded protein is CSAKQGLDSPLHF.